The present T cell receptor beta chain was sequenced within a study of Tregs in tolerant kidney transplant recipients. Profiling relied on immunoSEQ multiplex PCR, and the TCRdb table lists in-frame clones only, not all of them. The sample holds about 240,000 clones, 65% to 85% seen once. Germline V gene lookup returns CDR1 KGHSH and CDR2 LQKENI. V was cut by 5 bases and J by 6 bases, with 12 bases left in between. This CDR3 spans 13 amino acids. A word on this clone: Its antigen is currently unknown.

Notes on the study in general: Expanding Tregs on activated donor B cells appeared to best identify donor-specific TCRbeta clones.

The rearrangement joins TRBV18 to TRBJ2-3, with D possibly TRBD1 on 6 matching bases. The origin of this receptor is a human donor in good health. The source material was CD4+ T cells from blood. The CDR3 nucleotides read TGTGCCAGCTCATCTACAGGGTCTGATACGCAGTATTTT. Translated: CASSSTGSDTQYF.